This T cell receptor (beta chain) was recovered during a study of blood T cell repertoires in COVID-19. About the research overall: The United States, Italy and Spain were the sources of the acute and convalescent COVID-19 samples. T cells, B-cell-depleted T cells, or PBMCs supplied cDNA or gDNA.

Authors' processing steps: Estimated nucleated cell counts came from reference gene primer amplification. Only in-frame clones appear in the TCRdb table, and some are missing; sequencing was by immunoSEQ multiplex PCR. V and J calls plus clone size are reproduced from that table; the DNA served to infer D and trimming. The table lists 75,000 to 95,000 clones, around 86% of them singletons, with approximately 1% in the top ten. V lost 0 bases, J lost 6 bases, and 15 bases stayed unmatched. This CDR3 spans 19 amino acids. The germline V gene encodes CDR1 SGDLS and CDR2 YYNGEE. The sequenced material came from peripheral blood. The clonotype comes from a human donor in a cohort sampled during active COVID-19. The chain employs TRBV9 and TRBJ2-1, with 10 bases aligning to TRBD2. CDR3 DNA sequence: TGTGCCAGCAGCGTAGTGAGCCAGCGGGAGGGCCTGGGAGCCAATGAGCAGTTCTTC. It codes for CASSVVSQREGLGANEQFF. Combining the CDR3 with reference TRBV9 and TRBJ2-1 gives the whole variable domain DSGVTQTPKHLITATGQRVTLRCSPRSGDLSVYWYQQSLDQGLQFLIQYYNGEERAKGNILERFSAQQFPDLHSELNLSSLELGDSALYFCASSVVSQREGLGANEQFFGPGTRLTVL.